This T cell receptor beta chain is from a study of control samples from healthy donors and cancer patients. This CDR3 contains 13 residues. The ends were cut back, 0 bases at V and 4 bases at J, with 3 bases in the middle. From germline, CDR1 is PRHDT and CDR2 FYEKMQ (reference sequence). Produced via immunoSEQ multiplex PCR; TCRdb's table is partial and in-frame only. The sample comprises about 120,000 clones, 90% to 95% of which are singletons, and 7.8% rests with the top ten. The sequencing sample was made of blood. The gene calls are TRBV13 and TRBJ1-4; no clear D. The source is a woman aged 18 to 35 in good health. DNA for the CDR3: TGTGCCAGCAGCTTAGGGCGTAATGAAAAACTGTTTTTT. This sequence encodes CASSLGRNEKLFF.